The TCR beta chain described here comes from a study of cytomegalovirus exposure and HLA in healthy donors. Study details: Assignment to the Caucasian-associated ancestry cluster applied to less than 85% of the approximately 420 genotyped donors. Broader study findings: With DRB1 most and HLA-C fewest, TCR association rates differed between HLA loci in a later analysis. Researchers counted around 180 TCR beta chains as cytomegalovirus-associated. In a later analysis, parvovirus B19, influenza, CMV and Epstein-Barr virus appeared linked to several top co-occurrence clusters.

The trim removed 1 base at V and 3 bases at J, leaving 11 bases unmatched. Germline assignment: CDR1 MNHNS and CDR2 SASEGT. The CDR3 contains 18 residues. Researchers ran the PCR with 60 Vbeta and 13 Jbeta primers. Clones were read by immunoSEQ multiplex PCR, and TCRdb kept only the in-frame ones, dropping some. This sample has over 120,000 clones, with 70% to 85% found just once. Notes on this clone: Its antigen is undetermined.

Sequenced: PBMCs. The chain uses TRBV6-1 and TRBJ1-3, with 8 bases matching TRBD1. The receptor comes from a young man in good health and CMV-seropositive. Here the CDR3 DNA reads TGTGCCAGCAGTGAAGAACTCGCTGACAGGGGTTTTGGAAACACCATATATTTT. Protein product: CASSEELADRGFGNTIYF.